This TCR beta chain was sequenced for a study of blood T cell repertoires in COVID-19. For the study at large: Spain, Italy and the United States supplied samples that represented acute and convalescent COVID-19.

Each recovered donor of Cohort 3 presented with two negative PCRs, clearance, or symptom resolution. Germline V gene lookup returns CDR1 SSHAT and CDR2 FNYEAQ (reference sequence). Deletions cut 5 bases from V and 4 bases from J, with 11 bases between. This CDR3 has 14 amino acids. Per the authors' pipeline: The assay estimated nucleated cells by amplifying reference gene primers. TCRdb's table, derived via immunoSEQ multiplex PCR, lists solely in-frame clones and lacks some. V, J and clone size are taken as reported in that table, and D and trimming were inferred from the DNA itself. The repertoire has about 250,000 clones, 70% to 90% of them found once; the top ten carry more than 4%.

The J gene is TRBJ1-4, the V gene TRBV7-7; D is possibly TRBD1 (6 bases). Sequences were obtained from PBMCs or T cells enriched from blood (not recorded which). The TCR sequence derives from a woman in her twenties or thirties who had recovered from COVID-19. CDR3 coding DNA: TGTGCCAGCAGCCAGGGGTTGGGTAATGAAAAACTGTTTTTT. Protein product: CASSQGLGNEKLFF.